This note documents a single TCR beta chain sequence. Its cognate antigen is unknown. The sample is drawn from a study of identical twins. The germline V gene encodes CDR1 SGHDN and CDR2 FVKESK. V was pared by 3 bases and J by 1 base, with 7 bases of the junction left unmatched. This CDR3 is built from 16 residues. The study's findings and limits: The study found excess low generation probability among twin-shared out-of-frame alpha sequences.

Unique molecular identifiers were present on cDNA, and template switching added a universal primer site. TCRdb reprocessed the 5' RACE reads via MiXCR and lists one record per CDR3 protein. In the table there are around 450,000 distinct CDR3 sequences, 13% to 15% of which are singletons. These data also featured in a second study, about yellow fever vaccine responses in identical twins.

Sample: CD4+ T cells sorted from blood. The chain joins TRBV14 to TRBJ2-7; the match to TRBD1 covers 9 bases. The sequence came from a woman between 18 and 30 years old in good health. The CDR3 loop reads CASSHRLGQGSYEQYF. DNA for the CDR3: TGTGCCAGCAGCCATAGACTAGGACAGGGGTCCTACGAGCAGTACTTC.